The 20 T cell receptor beta chains listed next were all sequenced from one sample in a study of T-cell reconstitution after alpha-beta-depleted transplantation in children. TCRbeta library construction was performed incorporating unique molecular identifiers. TCRdb used MiXCR to reprocess the PCR reads, holding one entry per CDR3 protein. The sample lists hundreds of thousands of distinct CDR3 sequences, approximately 8.9% occurring once. The starting material was PBMCs, mostly from graft donor cells, obtained 180 days after TCRalphabeta/CD19-depleted stem cell transplant. These receptors came from a male patient between 5 and 17 years old who had a stem cell transplant for acute lymphoblastic leukemia, so the T cells may come from the graft donor.

This clonotype was detected ten times or more. This sequence joins TRBV28 and TRBJ2-5, with D maybe TRBD2 (6 bases). Germline values: CDR1 MDHEN, CDR2 SYDVKM. CDR3 length equals 13 residues. Trimming shortened V by 8 bases and J by 1 base, and 11 bases separated the two germline ends. The CDR3 region has the DNA TGTGCCAGCCACCTCGGGGGCCAAGAGACCCAGTACTTC. Its translation: CASHLGGQETQYF.

This clonotype was counted only a few times. The chain uses TRBV5-4 and TRBJ2-7, with 9 bases identical to TRBD1. The junction had 3 bases not matched to a gene; V was cut back by 2 bases and J by 9 bases. The CDR3 consists of 12 residues. Germline V gene sequence: CDR1 SGHNT, CDR2 YYREEE (reference sequence). CDR3 amino acids: CASSFGTGRQYF. The CDR3 coding sequence is TGTGCCAGCAGCTTTGGGACAGGGCGGCAGTACTTC.

This clonotype has more than one count but fewer than ten. The chain recombines TRBV12-3 or TRBV12-4 with TRBJ2-1, with 9 positions matching TRBD1. CDR3 length equals 15 residues. V was clipped by 4 bases and J by 1 base; unmatched bases: 2. As DNA, the CDR3 is TGTGCCAGCAGTTGGACAGGGGCGTCCTACAATGAGCAGTTCTTC. It yields the protein CASSWTGASYNEQFF.

This clonotype appeared many times. CDR3 bases: TGCAGTGCTAGAGTTGCCGGGAGGAACACTGAAGCTTTCTTT. Translating it yields CSARVAGRNTEAFF. The J gene is TRBJ1-1, the V gene TRBV20-1; D gene uncertain. V dropped 1 base and J dropped 1 base, with 10 bases sitting between them. Germline V gene data show CDR1 as DFQATT and CDR2 as SNEGSKA (reference sequence). The CDR3 totals 14 residues.

This clonotype was counted many times. The chain links TRBV9 to TRBJ2-3, with no clear D. The CDR3 consists of 14 residues. Germline V lookup: CDR1 SGDLS, CDR2 YYNGEE. The V end was cut by 7 bases, the J end by 5 bases, with 17 bases between. CDR3 loop: CASPRASLKDTQYF. The CDR3 nucleotides read TGTGCCAGCCCCCGGGCTTCGCTAAAAGATACGCAGTATTTT.

In regard to this clonotype: A much bigger clone sits one base away, suggesting this may be a read error. CDR3 coding DNA: TGTGCCAGCCGGATAGAGCGAGGGAAAAACATTCAGTACTTC. Protein sequence: CASRIERGKNIQYF. The chain has TRBV2 and TRBJ2-4, with D possibly being TRBD2 (5 bases). This CDR3 region has 14 residues. Between the trimmed V and J ends, which lost 8 bases and 4 bases, there was a span of 15 bases. Germline V gene sequence: CDR1 SNHLY, CDR2 FYNNEI.

This clonotype was found many times. The rearrangement links TRBV14 to TRBJ1-6, with 8 bases identical to TRBD1. V lost 1 base to trimming and J lost 6 bases; unmatched junction nucleotides: 14. Germline V gene data show CDR1 as SGHDN and CDR2 as FVKESK. This CDR3 is 19 amino acids long. In nucleotides, the CDR3 is TGTGCCAGCAGCCAAGCGACGATCGGACAGGGAGGTGGTAATTCACCCCTCCACTTT. It is translated as CASSQATIGQGGGNSPLHF.

This clonotype was observed many times. The chain uses TRBV3-1 and TRBJ1-2, with 12 bases matching TRBD1. J gave up 8 bases and V 3 bases, and 10 bases lay outside the gene matches. This CDR3 spans 16 amino acids. Germline CDR1 reads LGHDT; CDR2 reads YNNKEL (reference sequence). CDR3 in DNA: TGTGCCAGCAGCCACCTAAGTGGGGACAGGGGGCACGGCTACACCTTC. This gives the protein CASSHLSGDRGHGYTF.

This clonotype was counted a few times. This sequence joins TRBV19 and TRBJ1-5; 7 bases line up with TRBD1. The CDR3 is made up of 17 amino acids. The germline CDR1 and CDR2 sequences are LNHDA and SQIVND (reference sequence). V shed 5 bases, J shed 3 bases, and the junction held 13 bases outside the gene matches. CDR3 in DNA: TGTGCCAGTAGTCGCTCCCCACAGGGGATCTCCAATCAGCCCCAGCATTTT. Translating it yields CASSRSPQGISNQPQHF.

This clonotype was observed at least ten times. The CDR3 reads CASSIRDAASMGYTF. DNA for the CDR3: TGTGCCAGCAGTATTCGTGATGCTGCGTCTATGGGCTACACCTTC. V is TRBV6-1 and J is TRBJ1-2, with D uncertain. The V gene lost 5 bases and the J gene lost 8 bases, with 21 bases spanning the gap. The CDR3 runs to 15 residues. Germline V lookup: CDR1 MNHNS, CDR2 SASEGT.

Many counts were recorded for this clonotype. The chain uses TRBV25-1 and TRBJ1-3; 10 nucleotides agree with TRBD1. CDR3 size: 14 residues. Trimming removed 7 bases from V and 3 bases from J; junction bases left unmatched: 3. Germline CDR1 MGHDK, CDR2 SYGVNS. The CDR3 sequence: CASKWTGGGNTIYF. The DNA for the CDR3 is TGTGCCAGCAAATGGACAGGGGGTGGAAACACCATATATTTT.

The table lists this clonotype with many counts. The gene calls are TRBV15 and TRBJ2-4, with TRBD2 identical over 7 bases. The germline V gene has CDR1 LNHNV and CDR2 YYDKDF (reference sequence). This CDR3 has 16 residues. J was trimmed by 6 bases and V by 0 bases; bases with no gene match: 8. This CDR3 reads CATSRDPPTSANIQYF. CDR3 nucleotides: TGTGCCACCAGCAGAGACCCGCCCACTAGCGCAAACATTCAGTACTTC.

Many counts were recorded for this clonotype. This chain uses TRBV29-1 with TRBJ2-1; TRBD2 is a possible D gene (5 bases). Trimming removed 5 bases at V and 2 bases at J, with 13 bases between. Per the germline V gene, CDR1 is SQVTM and CDR2 is ANQGSEA. The CDR3 contains 14 residues. The CDR3 here is CSVLAFNPYNEQFF. The CDR3 DNA is TGCAGCGTTTTAGCGTTCAACCCCTACAATGAGCAGTTCTTC.

At least ten counts were recorded for this clonotype. The chain combines TRBV5-1 with TRBJ1-5; TRBD1 is a possible D gene (5 bases). The CDR3 contains 13 residues. Germline V gene sequence: CDR1 SGHRS, CDR2 YFSETQ. The V gene lost 0 bases and the J gene lost 5 bases, with 6 bases spanning the gap. CDR3 in amino acids: CASSLGGDQPQHF. The CDR3 DNA reads as TGCGCCAGCAGCTTGGGAGGGGATCAGCCCCAGCATTTT.

This clonotype was detected ten times or more. The chain couples TRBV11-2 to TRBJ2-7, with TRBD2 as a possible D gene (6 bases). The germline gives CDR1 SGHAT, CDR2 FQNNGV. The CDR3 runs to 15 residues. V lost 2 bases and J 0 bases, leaving 11 bases between the germline ends. The DNA for the CDR3 is TGTGCCAGCAGCTTATATCGGGGGAGCTCCTACGAGCAGTACTTC. It translates to CASSLYRGSSYEQYF.

This clonotype appeared many times. This rearrangement joins TRBV12-3 or TRBV12-4 to TRBJ1-1; D remains ambiguous. V was trimmed by 6 bases and J by 2 bases, leaving 7 bases between them. There are 12 residues in the CDR3. The CDR3 DNA reads as TGTGCCAGCAGCTTAACTAACACTGAAGCTTTCTTT. Translation gives CASSLTNTEAFF.

This clonotype was seen many times. This chain uses TRBV11-1 with TRBJ2-1, with D perhaps matching TRBD2 (6 bases). The CDR3 contains 19 residues. V lost 1 base and J 0 bases, leaving 19 bases between the germline ends. The germline V gene has CDR1 SGHAT and CDR2 FQDESV (reference sequence). The CDR3 DNA reads as TGTGCCAGCAGCTTAGTGACTAGATTTAGTTACGGCTCCTACAATGAGCAGTTCTTC. This gives the protein CASSLVTRFSYGSYNEQFF.

This clonotype was counted many times. The chain couples TRBV7-2 to TRBJ2-7, with a tentative D call TRBD1 (5 bases). The V gene's germline CDR1 is SGHTA and CDR2 FQGNSA. Trimming took 3 bases from V and 0 from J, leaving 9 bases between them. The CDR3 spans 14 residues. The CDR3 region is CASSFSGYSYEQYF. CDR3 bases: TGTGCCAGCAGCTTTTCAGGGTACTCCTACGAGCAGTACTTC.

The table lists this clonotype with many counts. The chain combines TRBV27 with TRBJ2-7, with D perhaps given as TRBD1 or TRBD2 (5 bases each). V was cut by 6 bases and J by 3 bases, with 21 bases left in between. CDR3 size: 16 residues. The germline CDR1 and CDR2 sequences are MNHEY and SMNVEV (reference sequence). The CDR3 reads CASSSGPGPMNYEQYF. CDR3 nucleotide sequence: TGTGCCAGCAGCTCCGGGCCGGGACCGATGAACTACGAGCAGTACTTC.

This clonotype was counted at least ten times. The chain joins TRBV7-6 to TRBJ2-3; D assignment may be TRBD1 or TRBD2 (5 bases each). Germline V gene lookup returns CDR1 SGHVS and CDR2 FNYEAQ. V was shortened by 1 base and J by 0 bases, with 11 bases between the two germline ends. This CDR3 contains 16 residues. The CDR3 DNA is TGTGCCAGCAGCTTAGGGGGGTCCACTAGCACAGATACGCAGTATTTT. Translation: CASSLGGSTSTDTQYF.